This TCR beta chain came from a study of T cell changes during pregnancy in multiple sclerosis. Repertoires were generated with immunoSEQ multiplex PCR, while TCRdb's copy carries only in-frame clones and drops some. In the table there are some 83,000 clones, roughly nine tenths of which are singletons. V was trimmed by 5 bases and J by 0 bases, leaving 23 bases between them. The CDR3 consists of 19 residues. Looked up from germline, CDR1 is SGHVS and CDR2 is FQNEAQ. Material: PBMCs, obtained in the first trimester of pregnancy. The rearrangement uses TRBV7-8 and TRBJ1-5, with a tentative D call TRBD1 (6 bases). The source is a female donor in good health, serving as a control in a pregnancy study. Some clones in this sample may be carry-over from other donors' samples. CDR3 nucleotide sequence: TGTGCCAGCAGCCAACGTGGGGATGGGGGCAGATATAGCAATCAGCCCCAGCATTTT. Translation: CASSQRGDGGRYSNQPQHF.